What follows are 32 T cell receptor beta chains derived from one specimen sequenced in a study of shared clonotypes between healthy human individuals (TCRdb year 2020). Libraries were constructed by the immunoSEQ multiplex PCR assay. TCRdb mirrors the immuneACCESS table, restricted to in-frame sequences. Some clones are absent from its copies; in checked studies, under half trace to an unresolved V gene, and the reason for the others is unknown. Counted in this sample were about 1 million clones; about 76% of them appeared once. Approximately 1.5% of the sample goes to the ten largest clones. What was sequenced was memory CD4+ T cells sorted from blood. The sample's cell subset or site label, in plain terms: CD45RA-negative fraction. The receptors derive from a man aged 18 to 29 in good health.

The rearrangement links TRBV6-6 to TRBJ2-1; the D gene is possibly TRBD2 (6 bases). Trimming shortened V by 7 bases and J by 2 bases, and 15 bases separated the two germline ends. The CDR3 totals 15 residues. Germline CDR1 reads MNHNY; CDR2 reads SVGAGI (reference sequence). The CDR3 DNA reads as TGTGCCAGCAACGACCGGCGCGGGGCCTACAATGAGCAGTTCTTC. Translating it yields CASNDRRGAYNEQFF.

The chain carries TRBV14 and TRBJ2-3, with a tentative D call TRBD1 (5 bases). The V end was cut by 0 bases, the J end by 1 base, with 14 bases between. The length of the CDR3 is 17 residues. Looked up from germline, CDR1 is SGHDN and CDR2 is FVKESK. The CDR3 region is CASSQDLGGRGTDTQYF. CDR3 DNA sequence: TGTGCCAGCAGCCAAGACCTTGGCGGCAGGGGCACAGATACGCAGTATTTT.

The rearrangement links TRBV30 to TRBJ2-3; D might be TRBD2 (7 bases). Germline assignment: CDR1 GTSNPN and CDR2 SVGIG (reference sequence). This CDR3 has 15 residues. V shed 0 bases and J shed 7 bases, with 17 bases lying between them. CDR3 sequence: CAWSVRRGAGHTQYF. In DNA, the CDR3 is TGTGCCTGGAGTGTACGCCGGGGGGCGGGCCATACGCAGTATTTT. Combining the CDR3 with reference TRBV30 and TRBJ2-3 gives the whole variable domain SQTIHQWPATLVQPVGSPLSLECTVEGTSNPNLYWYRQAAGRGLQLLFYSVGIGQISSEVPQNLSASRPQDRQFILSSKKLLLSDSGFYLCAWSVRRGAGHTQYFGPGTRLTVL.

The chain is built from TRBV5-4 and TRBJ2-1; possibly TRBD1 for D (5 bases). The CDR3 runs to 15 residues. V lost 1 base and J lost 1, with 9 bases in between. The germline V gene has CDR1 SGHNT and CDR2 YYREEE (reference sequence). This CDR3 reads CASSLIRGSYNEQFF. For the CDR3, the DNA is TGTGCCAGCAGCTTGATTAGGGGATCCTACAATGAGCAGTTCTTC. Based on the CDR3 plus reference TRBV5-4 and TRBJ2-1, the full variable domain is ETGVTQSPTHLIKTRGQQVTLRCSSQSGHNTVSWYQQALGQGPQFIFQYYREEENGRGNFPPRFSGLQFPNYSSELNVNALELDDSALYLCASSLIRGSYNEQFFGPGTRLTVL.

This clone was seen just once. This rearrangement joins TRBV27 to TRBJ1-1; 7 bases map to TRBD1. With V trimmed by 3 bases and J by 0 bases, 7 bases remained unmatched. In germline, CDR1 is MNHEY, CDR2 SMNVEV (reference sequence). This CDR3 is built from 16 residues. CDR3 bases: TGTGCCAGCAGTTTGGAAGGGGGCCGGATGAACACTGAAGCTTTCTTT. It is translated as CASSLEGGRMNTEAFF.

The CDR3 here is CASSLDVRGQGTQYF. The CDR3 DNA reads TGTGCCAGCAGCTTAGACGTCCGGGGTCAGGGGACCCAGTACTTC. The V call is TRBV11-2, the J call TRBJ2-5; either TRBD1 or TRBD2 may fit D (5 bases each). V gave up 0 bases and J gave up 7 bases, with 15 bases separating them. The CDR3 spans 15 residues. The germline CDR1 and CDR2 sequences are SGHAT and FQNNGV.

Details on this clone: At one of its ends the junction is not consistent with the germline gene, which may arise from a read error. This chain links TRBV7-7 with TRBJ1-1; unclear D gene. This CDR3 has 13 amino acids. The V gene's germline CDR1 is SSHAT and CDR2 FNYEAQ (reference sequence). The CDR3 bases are TGTGCTAGCAGCTTATTTACGGACACTGAAGCTTTCTTT. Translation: CASSLFTDTEAFF. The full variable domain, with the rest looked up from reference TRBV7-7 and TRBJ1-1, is GAGVSQSPRYKVTKRGQDVTLRCDPISSHATLYWYQQALGQGPEFLTYFNYEAQPDKSGLPSDRFSAERPEGSISTLTIQRTEQRDSAMYRCASSLFTDTEAFFGQGTRLTVV.

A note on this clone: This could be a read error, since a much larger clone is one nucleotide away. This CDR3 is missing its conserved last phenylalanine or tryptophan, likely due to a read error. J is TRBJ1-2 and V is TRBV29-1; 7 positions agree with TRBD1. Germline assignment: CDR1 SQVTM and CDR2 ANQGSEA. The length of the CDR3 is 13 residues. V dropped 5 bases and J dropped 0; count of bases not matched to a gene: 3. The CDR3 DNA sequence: TGCAGCGTTAGGGACAGCACTAACTATGGCTACACCCTC. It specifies CSVRDSTNYGYTL.

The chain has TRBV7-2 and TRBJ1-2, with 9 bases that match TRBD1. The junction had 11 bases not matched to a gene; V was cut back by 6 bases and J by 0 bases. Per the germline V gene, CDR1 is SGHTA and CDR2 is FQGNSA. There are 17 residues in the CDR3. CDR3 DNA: TGTGCCAGCAGTTTCCCCTGGGGGACAGGGTCTAACTATGGCTACACCTTC. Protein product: CASSFPWGTGSNYGYTF.

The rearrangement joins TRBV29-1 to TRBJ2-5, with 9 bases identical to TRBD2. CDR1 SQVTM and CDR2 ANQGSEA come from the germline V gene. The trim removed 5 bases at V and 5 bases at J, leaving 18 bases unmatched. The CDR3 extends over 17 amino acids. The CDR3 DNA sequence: TGCAGCGTTCGCGGTAGCGGGAGCTCGGGTAGGGGGGAGACCCAGTACTTC. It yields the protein CSVRGSGSSGRGETQYF. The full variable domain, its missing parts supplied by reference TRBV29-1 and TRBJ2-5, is SAVISQKPSRDICQRGTSLTIQCQVDSQVTMMFWYRQQPGQSLTLIATANQGSEATYESGFVIDKFPISRPNLTFSTLTVSNMSPEDSSIYLCSVRGSGSSGRGETQYFGPGTRLLVL.

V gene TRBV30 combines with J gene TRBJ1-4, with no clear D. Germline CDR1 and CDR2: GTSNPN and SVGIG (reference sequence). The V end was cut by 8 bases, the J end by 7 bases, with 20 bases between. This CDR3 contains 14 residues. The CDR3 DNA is TGTGCCGCGCAGGAGGGAGCAAAAGGTGAAAAACTGTTTTTT. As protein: CAAQEGAKGEKLFF.

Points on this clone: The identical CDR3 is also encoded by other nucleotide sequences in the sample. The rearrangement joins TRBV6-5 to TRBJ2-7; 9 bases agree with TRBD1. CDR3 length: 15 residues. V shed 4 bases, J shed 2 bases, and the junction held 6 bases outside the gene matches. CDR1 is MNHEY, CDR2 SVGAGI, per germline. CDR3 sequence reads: CASSSAGTGTYEQYF. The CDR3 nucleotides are TGTGCCAGCAGTTCCGCCGGGACAGGGACCTACGAGCAGTACTTC.

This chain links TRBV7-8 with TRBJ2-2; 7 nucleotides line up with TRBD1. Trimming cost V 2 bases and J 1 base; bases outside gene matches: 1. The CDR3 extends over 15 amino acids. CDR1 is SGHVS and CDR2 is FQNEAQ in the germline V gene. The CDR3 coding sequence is TGTGCCAGCAGCTTACGGACAGGGAACACCGGGGAGCTGTTTTTT. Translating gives CASSLRTGNTGELFF.

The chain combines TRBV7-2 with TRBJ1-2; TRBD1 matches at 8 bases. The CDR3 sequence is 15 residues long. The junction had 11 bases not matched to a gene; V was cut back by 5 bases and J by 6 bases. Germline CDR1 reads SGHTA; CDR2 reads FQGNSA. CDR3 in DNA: TGTGCCAGCAGCCCAGTGGACAGGGTAGGAGATGGCTACACCTTC. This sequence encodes CASSPVDRVGDGYTF.

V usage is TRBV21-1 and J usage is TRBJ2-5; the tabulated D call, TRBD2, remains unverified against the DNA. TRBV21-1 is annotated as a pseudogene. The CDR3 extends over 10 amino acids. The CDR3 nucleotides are TGTGCCAGCAGCCGGGAGACCCAGTACTTC. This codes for CASSRETQYF.

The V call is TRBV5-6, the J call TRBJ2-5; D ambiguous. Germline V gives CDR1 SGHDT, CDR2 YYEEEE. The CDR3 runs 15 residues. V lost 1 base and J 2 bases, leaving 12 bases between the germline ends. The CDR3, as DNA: TGTGCCAGCAGCTTGTTTAGTCCCCAACAAGAGACCCAGTACTTC. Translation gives CASSLFSPQQETQYF.

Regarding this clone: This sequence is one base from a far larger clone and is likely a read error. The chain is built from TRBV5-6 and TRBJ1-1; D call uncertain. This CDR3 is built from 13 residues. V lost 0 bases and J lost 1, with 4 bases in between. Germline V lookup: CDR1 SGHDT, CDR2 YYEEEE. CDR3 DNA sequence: TGTGCCAGCAGCTTGGAACAGAACACTGAAGCTTTCTTT. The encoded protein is CASSLEQNTEAFF.

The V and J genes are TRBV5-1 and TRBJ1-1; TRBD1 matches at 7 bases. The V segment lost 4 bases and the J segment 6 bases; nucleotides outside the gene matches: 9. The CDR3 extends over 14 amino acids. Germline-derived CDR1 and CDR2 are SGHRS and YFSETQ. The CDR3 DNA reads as TGCGCCAGCAGCCTGCCAGACAGGGCGTCTGAAGCTTTCTTT. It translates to CASSLPDRASEAFF.

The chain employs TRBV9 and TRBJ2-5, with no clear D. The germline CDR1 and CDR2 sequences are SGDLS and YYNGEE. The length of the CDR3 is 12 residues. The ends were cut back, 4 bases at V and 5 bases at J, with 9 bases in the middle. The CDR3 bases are TGTGCCAGCAGCTTCGAACCGGAGACCCAGTACTTC. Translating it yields CASSFEPETQYF. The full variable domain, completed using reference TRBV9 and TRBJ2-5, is DSGVTQTPKHLITATGQRVTLRCSPRSGDLSVYWYQQSLDQGLQFLIQYYNGEERAKGNILERFSAQQFPDLHSELNLSSLELGDSALYFCASSFEPETQYFGPGTRLLVL.

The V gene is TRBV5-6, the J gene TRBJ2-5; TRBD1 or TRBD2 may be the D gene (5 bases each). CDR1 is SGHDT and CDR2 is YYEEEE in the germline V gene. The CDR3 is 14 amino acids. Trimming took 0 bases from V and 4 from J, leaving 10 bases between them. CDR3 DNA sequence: TGTGCCAGCAGCTTGGCGGAGAGGGGAGAGACCCAGTACTTC. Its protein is CASSLAERGETQYF. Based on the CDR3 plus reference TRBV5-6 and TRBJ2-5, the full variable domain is DAGVTQSPTHLIKTRGQQVTLRCSPKSGHDTVSWYQQALGQGPQFIFQYYEEEERQRGNFPDRFSGHQFPNYSSELNVNALLLGDSALYLCASSLAERGETQYFGPGTRLLVL.

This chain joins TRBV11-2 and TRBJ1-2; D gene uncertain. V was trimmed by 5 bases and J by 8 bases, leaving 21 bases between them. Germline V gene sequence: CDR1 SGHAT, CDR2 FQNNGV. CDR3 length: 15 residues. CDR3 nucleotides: TGTGCCAGCAGCCAAATCGTCGGACTGAGGTTGGGCTACACCTTC. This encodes CASSQIVGLRLGYTF.

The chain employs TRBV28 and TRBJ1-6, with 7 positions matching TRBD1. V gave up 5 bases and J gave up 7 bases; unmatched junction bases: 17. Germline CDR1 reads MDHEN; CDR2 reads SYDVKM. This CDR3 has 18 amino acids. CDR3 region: CASSDDFGTAPYNSPLHF. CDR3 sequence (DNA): TGTGCCAGCAGTGACGACTTTGGGACAGCGCCTTACAATTCACCCCTCCACTTT.

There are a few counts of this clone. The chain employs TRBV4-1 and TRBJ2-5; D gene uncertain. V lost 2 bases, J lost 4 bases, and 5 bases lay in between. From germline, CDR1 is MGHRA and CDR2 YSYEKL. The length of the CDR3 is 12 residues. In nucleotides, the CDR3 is TGCGCCAGCAGCCAAACTCTAGAGACCCAGTACTTC. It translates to CASSQTLETQYF.

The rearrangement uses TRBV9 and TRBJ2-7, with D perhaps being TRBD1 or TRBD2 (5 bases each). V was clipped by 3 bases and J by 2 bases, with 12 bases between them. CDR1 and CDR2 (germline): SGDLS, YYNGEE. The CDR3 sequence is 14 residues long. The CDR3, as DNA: TGTGCCAGCAGCGCCCGGGACGGACCCTACGAGCAGTACTTC. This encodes CASSARDGPYEQYF.

CDR3 sequence: CASSLAGYGGYTF. The DNA of the CDR3 is TGTGCCAGCAGCTTAGCCGGGTACGGTGGCTACACCTTC. The chain has TRBV7-2 and TRBJ1-2; no definite D call. The CDR3 runs to 13 residues. Deletions cut 0 bases from V and 7 bases from J, with 9 bases between. Germline V lookup: CDR1 SGHTA, CDR2 FQGNSA.

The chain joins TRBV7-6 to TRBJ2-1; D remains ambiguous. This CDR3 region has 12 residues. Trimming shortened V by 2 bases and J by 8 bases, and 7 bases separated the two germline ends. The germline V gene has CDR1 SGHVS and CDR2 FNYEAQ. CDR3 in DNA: TGTGCCAGCAGCTTACGTAGAGATGAGCAGTTCTTC. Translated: CASSLRRDEQFF.

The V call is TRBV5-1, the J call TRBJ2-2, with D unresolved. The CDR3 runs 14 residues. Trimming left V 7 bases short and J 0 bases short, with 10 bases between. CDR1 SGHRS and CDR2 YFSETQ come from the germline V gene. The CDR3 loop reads CASQTQANTGELFF. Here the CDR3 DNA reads TGCGCCAGCCAAACGCAGGCGAACACCGGGGAGCTGTTTTTT.

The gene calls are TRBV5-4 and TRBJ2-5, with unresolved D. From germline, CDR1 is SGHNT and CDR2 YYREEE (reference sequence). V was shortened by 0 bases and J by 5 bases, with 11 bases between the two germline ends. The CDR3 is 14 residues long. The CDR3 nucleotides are TGTGCCAGCAGCTTGGGGTCGGCGACTGAGACCCAGTACTTC. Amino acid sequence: CASSLGSATETQYF.

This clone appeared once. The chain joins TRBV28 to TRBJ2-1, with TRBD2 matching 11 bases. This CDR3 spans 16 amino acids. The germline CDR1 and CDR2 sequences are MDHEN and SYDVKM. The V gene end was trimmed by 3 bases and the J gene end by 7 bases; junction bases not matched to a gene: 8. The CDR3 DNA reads TGTGCCAGCAGTTTGCTGGCTAGCGGGGGGTGGAATGAGCAGTTCTTC. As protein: CASSLLASGGWNEQFF.

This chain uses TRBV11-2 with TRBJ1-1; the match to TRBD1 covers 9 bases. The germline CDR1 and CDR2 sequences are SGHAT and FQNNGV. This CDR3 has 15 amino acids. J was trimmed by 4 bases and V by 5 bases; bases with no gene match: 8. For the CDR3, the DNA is TGTGCCAGCAGCCCACAGGGGGCGCGGAGCACTGAAGCTTTCTTT. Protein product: CASSPQGARSTEAFF.

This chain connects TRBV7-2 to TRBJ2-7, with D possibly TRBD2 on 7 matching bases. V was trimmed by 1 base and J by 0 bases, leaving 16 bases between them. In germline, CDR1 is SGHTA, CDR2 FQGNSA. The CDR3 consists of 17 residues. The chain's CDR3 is CASSLEGGLAASYEQYF. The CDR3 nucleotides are TGTGCCAGCAGCTTAGAGGGGGGTCTAGCGGCCTCCTACGAGCAGTACTTC.

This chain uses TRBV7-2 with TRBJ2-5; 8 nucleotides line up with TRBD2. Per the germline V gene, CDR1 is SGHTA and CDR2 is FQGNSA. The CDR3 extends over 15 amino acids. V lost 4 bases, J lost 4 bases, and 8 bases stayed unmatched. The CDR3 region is CASSSGGLAGETQYF. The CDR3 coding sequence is TGTGCCAGCAGCTCCGGTGGGCTAGCGGGAGAGACCCAGTACTTC.